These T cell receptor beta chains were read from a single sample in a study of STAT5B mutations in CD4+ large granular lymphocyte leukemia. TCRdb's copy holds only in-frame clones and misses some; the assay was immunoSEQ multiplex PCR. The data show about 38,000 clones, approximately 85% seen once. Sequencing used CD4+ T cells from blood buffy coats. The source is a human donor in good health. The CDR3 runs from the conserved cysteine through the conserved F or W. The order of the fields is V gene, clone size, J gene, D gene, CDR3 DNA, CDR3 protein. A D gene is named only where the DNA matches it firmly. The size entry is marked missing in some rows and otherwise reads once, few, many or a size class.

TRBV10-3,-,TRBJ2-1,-,TGTGCCATCAGTGAAGACAGAAACAATGAGCAGTTCTTC,CAISEDRNNEQFF
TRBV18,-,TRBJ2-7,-,TGTGCCAGCTCACCAGGCAGCTCCTACGAGCAGTACTTC,CASSPGSSYEQYF
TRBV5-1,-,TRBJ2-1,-,TGCGCCAGCAGCCACCCGGGGAATGAGCAGTTCTTC,CASSHPGNEQFF
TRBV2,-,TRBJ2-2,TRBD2,TGTGCCAGCAGTGAACTAGCGGGGCCGACCGGGGAGCTGTTTTTT,CASSELAGPTGELFF
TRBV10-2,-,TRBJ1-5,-,TGCGCCAGCAGTGAGTCTAACAGCAATCAGCCCCAGCATTTT,CASSESNSNQPQHF
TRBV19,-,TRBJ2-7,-,TGTGCCAGTAGTATATTACGGGGGTACGAGCAGTACTTC,CASSILRGYEQYF
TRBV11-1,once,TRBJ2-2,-,TGTGCCAGCAGCTTAGTGGGTGGCGAGCCCACCGGGGAGCTGTTTTTT,CASSLVGGEPTGELFF
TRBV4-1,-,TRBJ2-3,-,TGCGCCAGCAGCCCCCTGAGAGGGGCGGAGACAGATACGCAGTATTTT,CASSPLRGAETDTQYF
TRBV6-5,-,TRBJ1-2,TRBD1,TGTGCCAGTTCAGACAGGGTTGGCTACACCTTC,CASSDRVGYTF
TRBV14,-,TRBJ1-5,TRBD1,TGTGCCAGCAGCCAAGGGGACAGGCAGAATCAGCCCCAGCATTTT,CASSQGDRQNQPQHF
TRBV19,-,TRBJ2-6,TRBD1,TGTGCCAGTAGTACATTACAGGGGACTGGGGCCAACGTCCTGACTTTC,CASSTLQGTGANVLTF
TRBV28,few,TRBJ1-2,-,TGTGCCAGCAGTTGGGGGGACGGTAACTATGGCTACACCTTC,CASSWGDGNYGYTF
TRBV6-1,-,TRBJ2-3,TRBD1,TGTGCCAGCAGCGCCTCTCAGGGGGAAGATACGCAGTATTTT,CASSASQGEDTQYF
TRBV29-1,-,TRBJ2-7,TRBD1,TGCAGCGCCCGTCTGGATGACAGGGTAAACGAGCAGTACTTC,CSARLDDRVNEQYF
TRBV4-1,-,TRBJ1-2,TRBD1,TGCGCCAGCAGCACACCGCAAAACAGGGGAAAGGGCAACTATGGCTACACCTTC,CASSTPQNRGKGNYGYTF